This is a list of T cell receptor beta chains from one sample in a study of T-cell reconstitution after alpha-beta-depleted transplantation in children. MiXCR, run by TCRdb on the PCR reads, gives a single entry per CDR3 protein. The repertoire includes about 980,000 distinct CDR3 sequences, about 30% of them detected once, and around 30% sits in the top ten. Here the sequenced sample was PBMCs, mostly from graft donor cells, taken 360 days after TCRalphabeta/CD19-depleted stem cell transplant. These receptors all come from a boy younger than two who had a stem cell transplant for SCID, so the T cells may come from the graft donor. The conserved cysteine and the conserved F or W are not part of the CDR3 here. Where a row states a size, it is once, few, many or the class of an expanded clone; other rows omit it.

j_call clone_size v_call cdr3_aa
TRBJ1-1 - TRBV27 ASSSFTGGQRDTEAF
TRBJ2-7 few TRBV20-1 SASSGQPASYEQY
TRBJ1-4 few TRBV5-1 ASSLPLGEKLF
TRBJ2-1 - TRBV2 ASTGTSGYNEQF
TRBJ2-1 once TRBV12-3/TRBV12-4 ASSRGGLLSYNEQF
TRBJ1-5 - TRBV24-1 AARDRFSNQPQH
TRBJ1-1 few TRBV4-3 ASSPRPATNTEAF
TRBJ2-1 - TRBV12-3/TRBV12-4 ASSYGGAPDLQF
TRBJ2-5 - TRBV20-1 SARGERSQETQY
TRBJ1-1 - TRBV18 ASSPSLGQPNTEAF
TRBJ2-1 few TRBV5-5 ASSWTGGMF
TRBJ1-4 - TRBV4-1 ASSQAAGGFADEKLF
TRBJ2-2 - TRBV20-1 SARGRGYGGELF
TRBJ1-2 few TRBV18 ASSPKGDGYT
TRBJ2-5 many TRBV12-3/TRBV12-4 ASSLKGRETQY
TRBJ2-6 - TRBV10-3 AIRDRDDGANVLT
TRBJ2-3 few TRBV5-1 ASSLRPSQGATDTQY
TRBJ2-6 few TRBV27 ASSITGSGANVLT
TRBJ2-3 few TRBV27 ASLPSDTQY
TRBJ2-6 few TRBV29-1 SVTNSNVRA
TRBJ2-4 - TRBV5-6 ASSRPGALAKNIQY
TRBJ2-3 few TRBV2 ASSEEGLDTQY
TRBJ2-7 - TRBV20-1 SARESPYEQY
TRBJ2-4 few TRBV6-5 ANERGDIQY
TRBJ1-4 - TRBV3-1 ASRRGIVTTNEKLF
TRBJ1-5 - TRBV2 ASSEDRVSGQPQH
TRBJ1-1 - TRBV5-1 ASSLVDSRPEAF
TRBJ2-1 - TRBV20-1 SAPRAYYNEQF
TRBJ2-1 few TRBV29-1 SGGGLSSYNEQF
TRBJ2-7 - TRBV20-1 SADTGTADEQY
TRBJ2-7 - TRBV6-1 ASTDRAHTDEQY
TRBJ2-7 - TRBV7-2 ASSLMATGGASEQY
TRBJ2-7 - TRBV10-3 AAAQSRDRASYEQY
TRBJ2-1 many TRBV20-1 SARGDSPYNEQF
TRBJ2-7 - TRBV4-3 ASSQGGTQTEQY
TRBJ1-1 - TRBV5-1 ASRPGQASLNTEAF
TRBJ2-6 few TRBV5-5 ASSRTGVGANVLT
TRBJ2-1 - TRBV10-3 AISETEVSYNEQF
TRBJ2-1 few TRBV10-3 AISDPRGAYNEQF
TRBJ1-1 few TRBV5-1 ASSPDVGGGTEAF
TRBJ1-3 - TRBV6-1 ASSSRTDRADPGNTIY
TRBJ1-1 - TRBV4-3 ASNHRDGQNTEAF
TRBJ2-1 - TRBV14 ASSQGLAGGQDEQF
TRBJ2-7 few TRBV30 AWGQGAINEQY
TRBJ2-5 - TRBV15 ATSRGNSRRRETQY
TRBJ2-1 - TRBV2 ASNQVVGGRGDEQF
TRBJ1-2 few TRBV24-1 ATSGTGYGYT
TRBJ2-3 - TRBV28 ASSSGAASGTDTQY
TRBJ2-5 - TRBV7-9 ASSSLRGRETQY
TRBJ2-3 - TRBV11-2 ASSFAGGRSTDTQY